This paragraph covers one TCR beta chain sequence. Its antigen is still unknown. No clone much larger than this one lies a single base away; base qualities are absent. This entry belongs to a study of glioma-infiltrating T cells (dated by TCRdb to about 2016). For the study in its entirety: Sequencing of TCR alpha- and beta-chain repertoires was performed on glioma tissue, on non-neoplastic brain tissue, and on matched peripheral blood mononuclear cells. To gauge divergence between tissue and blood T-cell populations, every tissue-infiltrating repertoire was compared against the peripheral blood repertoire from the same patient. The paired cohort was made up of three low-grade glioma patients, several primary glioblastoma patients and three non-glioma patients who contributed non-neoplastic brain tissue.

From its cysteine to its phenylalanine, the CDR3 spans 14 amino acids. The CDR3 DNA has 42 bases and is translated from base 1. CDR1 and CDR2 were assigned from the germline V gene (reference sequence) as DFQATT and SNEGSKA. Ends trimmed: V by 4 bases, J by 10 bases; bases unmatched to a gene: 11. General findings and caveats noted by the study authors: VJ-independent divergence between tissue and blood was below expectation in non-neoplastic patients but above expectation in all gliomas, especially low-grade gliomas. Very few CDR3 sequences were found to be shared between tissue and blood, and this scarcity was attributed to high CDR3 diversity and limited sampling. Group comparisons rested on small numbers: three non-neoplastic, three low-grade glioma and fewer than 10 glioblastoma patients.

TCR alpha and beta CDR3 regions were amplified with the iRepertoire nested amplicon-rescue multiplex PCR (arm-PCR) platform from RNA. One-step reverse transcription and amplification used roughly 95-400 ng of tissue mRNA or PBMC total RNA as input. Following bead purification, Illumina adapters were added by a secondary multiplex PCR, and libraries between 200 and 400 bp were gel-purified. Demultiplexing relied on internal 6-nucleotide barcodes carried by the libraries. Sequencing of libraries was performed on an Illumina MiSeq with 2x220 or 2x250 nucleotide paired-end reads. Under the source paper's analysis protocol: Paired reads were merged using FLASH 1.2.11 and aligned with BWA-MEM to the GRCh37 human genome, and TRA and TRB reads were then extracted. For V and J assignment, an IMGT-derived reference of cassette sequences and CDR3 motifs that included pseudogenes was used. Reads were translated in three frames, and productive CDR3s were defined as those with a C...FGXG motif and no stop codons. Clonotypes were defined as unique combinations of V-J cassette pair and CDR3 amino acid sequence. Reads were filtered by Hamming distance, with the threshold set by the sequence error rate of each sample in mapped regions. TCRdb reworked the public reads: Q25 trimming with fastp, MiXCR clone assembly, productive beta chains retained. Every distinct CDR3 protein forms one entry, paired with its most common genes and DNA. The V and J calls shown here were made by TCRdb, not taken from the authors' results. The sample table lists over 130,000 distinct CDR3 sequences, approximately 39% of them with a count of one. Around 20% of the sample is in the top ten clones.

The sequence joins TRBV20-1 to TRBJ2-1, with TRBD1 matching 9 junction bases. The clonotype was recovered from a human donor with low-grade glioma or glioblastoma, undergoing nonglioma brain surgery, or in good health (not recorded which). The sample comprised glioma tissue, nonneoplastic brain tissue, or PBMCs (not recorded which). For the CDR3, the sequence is CSAKKQGATYEQFF. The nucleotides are TGCAGTGCTAAGAAACAGGGGGCGACATACGAGCAGTTCTTC.